This T cell receptor (beta chain) was sequenced in a study of human T cells and chemical hapten exposure. Regarding time point: patch test 3, about 24 weeks after DPC sensitization. Treatment indicated: therapeutic diphenylcyclopropenone sensitization with weekly scalp DPC. Unseparated into fractions, whole blood served as the source from which total RNA was extracted. This clonotype has more than one count but fewer than ten. Germline V CDR1 and CDR2: PRHDT, FYEKMQ (reference sequence). Trimming at V came to 4 bases and at J to 0 bases, leaving 6 bases not matched to a gene. This CDR3 spans 16 amino acids. TCRdb reprocessed the RACE reads with MiXCR, giving one entry per CDR3 protein. The sample lists tens of thousands of distinct CDR3 sequences; more than 8% were seen once.

The source was whole blood, collected in connection with sensitization to the hapten diphenylcyclopropenone (DPC). This rearrangement joins TRBV13 to TRBJ2-3, with 8 bases that match TRBD2. The clonotype was recovered from a man in his fifties with alopecia areata. Some clones in this sample may be carry-over from other donors' samples. CDR3 amino acids: CASSSGLAPSTDTQYF. The DNA of the CDR3 is TGTGCCAGCAGCTCAGGACTAGCCCCTAGCACAGATACGCAGTATTTT. The complete variable domain, with remaining parts taken from reference TRBV13 and TRBJ2-3, reads AAGVIQSPRHLIKEKRETATLKCYPIPRHDTVYWYQQGPGQDPQFLISFYEKMQSDKGSIPDRFSAQQFSDYHSELNMSSLELGDSALYFCASSSGLAPSTDTQYFGPGTRLTVL.